Sequencing of this T cell receptor beta chain was carried out in a study of blood T cell repertoires in COVID-19. Study information: Sources were T cells, B-cell-depleted T cells, or PBMCs; the material itself was cDNA or gDNA.

CDR1 and CDR2 from the germline V gene are MNHEY and SVGAGI. CDR3 length: 14 residues. Trimming removed 4 bases at V and 7 bases at J, with 14 bases between. Repertoires were generated with immunoSEQ multiplex PCR, while TCRdb's copy carries only in-frame clones and drops some. The data show about 190,000 clones, about 88% seen once. Sequenced material: peripheral blood. The TCR was taken from a man between 25 and 39 years old with acute or convalescent COVID-19. The rearrangement joins TRBV6-5 to TRBJ2-1, with D possibly TRBD1 on 6 matching bases. CDR3 DNA: TGTGCCAGCAGTTCTACAGGGAATCGGAATGAGCAGTTCTTC. Residues: CASSSTGNRNEQFF.